Sequencing of this TCR beta chain was carried out in a study of T cell changes during pregnancy in multiple sclerosis. The CDR3 contains 15 residues. V lost 0 bases and J lost 0, with 9 bases in between. CDR1 is SGHTA, CDR2 FQGTGA, per germline. Produced via immunoSEQ multiplex PCR; TCRdb's table is partial and in-frame only. The sample consists of around 57,000 clones, just under 90% of them appearing once. The V gene is TRBV7-3, the J gene TRBJ2-7; a weak D match, TRBD1 (6 bases). Sequencing was performed on peripheral blood, taken in the first trimester of pregnancy. The sequence derives from a female donor in good health, enrolled as a control in a pregnancy study. The CDR3 nucleotides are TGTGCCAGCAGCTTAACTGGGGGCAACTCCTACGAGCAGTACTTC. This translates into CASSLTGGNSYEQYF.